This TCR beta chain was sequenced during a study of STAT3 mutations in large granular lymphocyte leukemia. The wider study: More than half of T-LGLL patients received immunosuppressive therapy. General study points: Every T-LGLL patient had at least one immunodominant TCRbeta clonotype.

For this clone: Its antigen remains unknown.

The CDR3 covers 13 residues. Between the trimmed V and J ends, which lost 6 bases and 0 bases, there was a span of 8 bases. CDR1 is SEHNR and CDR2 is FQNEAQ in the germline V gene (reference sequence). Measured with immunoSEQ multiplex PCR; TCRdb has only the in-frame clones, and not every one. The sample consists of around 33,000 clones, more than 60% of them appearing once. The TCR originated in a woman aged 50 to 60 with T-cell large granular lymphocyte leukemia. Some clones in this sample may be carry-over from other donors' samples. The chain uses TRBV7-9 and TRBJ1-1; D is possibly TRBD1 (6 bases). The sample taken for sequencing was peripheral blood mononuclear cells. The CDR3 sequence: CASREGVNTEAFF. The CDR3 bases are TGTGCCAGCAGGGAGGGGGTGAACACTGAAGCTTTCTTT. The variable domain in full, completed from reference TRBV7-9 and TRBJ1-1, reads DTGVSQNPRHKITKRGQNVTFRCDPISEHNRLYWYRQTLGQGPEFLTYFQNEAQLEKSRLLSDRFSAERPKGSFSTLEIQRTEQGDSAMYLCASREGVNTEAFFGQGTRLTVV.